This entry features one T cell receptor (beta chain) sequence. Its antigen is still unknown. These data come from a study of graft-versus-host responses after intestinal transplantation. Across the whole study: Multivisceral, liver-intestinal, or isolated intestinal grafts were transplanted into recipients. Tacrolimus plus steroids were given to all recipients for roughly three years, preceded by anti-thymocyte globulin induction.

The CDR3 loop spans 16 amino acids. Deletions cut 1 base from V and 1 base from J, with 14 bases between. CDR1 and CDR2 from the germline V gene are LNHNV and YYDKDF (reference sequence). Profiled with immunoSEQ multiplex PCR; TCRdb holds only in-frame clones, not every one. Counted here are nearly 7,500 clones, almost 70% occurring once; the ten biggest clones make up 15% to 20%. Whole-study findings and limits: High graft-versus-host to host-versus-graft clonal ratios were seen in allografts of patients with graft-donor T cell macrochimerism.

The starting material, graft tissue, was processed to release intraepithelial and lamina propria lymphocytes. The receptor's source is a human patient who received an intestinal transplant, so some T cells may come from the graft donor. Sample: ileum tissue, taken roughly eight months after intestinal transplantation. This chain joins TRBV15 and TRBJ2-7; a weak D match, TRBD2 (7 bases). DNA for the CDR3: TGTGCCACCAGCAGAGTAGGGGGAGGGCCGTCCTACGAGCAGTACTTC. Translating gives CATSRVGGGPSYEQYF.